This T cell receptor beta chain is from a study of T cell responses to AZD1222 COVID-19 vaccine. Generated by immunoSEQ multiplex PCR, the TCRdb table keeps only in-frame clones and is missing some. The data show approximately 150,000 clones, approximately 90% seen once. Between the trimmed V and J ends, which lost 0 bases and 4 bases, there was a span of 13 bases. In germline, CDR1 is SGHRS, CDR2 YFSETQ. The CDR3 is 15 amino acids. On this clone: What it recognizes is unknown.

Whole-study results and caveats: It should be noted that donors were predominantly white British and more often female, and clonal diversity was possibly underestimated. Seropositive status at baseline applied to only 5 to 7 AZD1222 recipients.

Specimen: peripheral blood, collected 28 days after the second AZD1222 dose. The chain uses TRBV5-1 and TRBJ1-1; D call uncertain. This sequence originates from an adult who received the AZD1222 COVID-19 vaccine. CDR3: CASSLAKGSATEAFF. The CDR3 DNA reads TGCGCCAGCAGCTTGGCGAAAGGGTCGGCCACTGAAGCTTTCTTT.